The 15 T cell receptor beta chains listed next were all sequenced from one sample in a study of cytomegalovirus exposure and HLA in healthy donors. It was with 60 Vbeta and 13 Jbeta primers that the PCR ran. This table comes from immunoSEQ multiplex PCR, and its TCRdb copy is limited to in-frame clones, with some not included. The data show about 200,000 clones, approximately 80% seen once. Sequenced: PBMCs. The receptors here all came from a man in his forties in good health and CMV-seropositive.

The V gene is TRBV7-2, the J gene TRBJ1-2; D gene unclear. Germline V gene sequence: CDR1 SGHTA, CDR2 FQGNSA. The germline V and J ends were trimmed by 3 bases and 5 bases, with 10 bases remaining between them. The CDR3 extends over 13 amino acids. CDR3 DNA sequence: TGTGCCAGCAGCTTCGCGGGGAGATATGGCTACACCTTC. Its translation is CASSFAGRYGYTF.

This chain links TRBV5-4 with TRBJ1-1; TRBD1 matches 7 bases. This CDR3 region has 17 residues. Trimming at V came to 4 bases and at J to 5 bases, leaving 17 bases not matched to a gene. The germline V gene has CDR1 SGHNT and CDR2 YYREEE (reference sequence). CDR3 DNA sequence: TGTGCCAGCAGCCGCGGTAGTCCAGGGGGAGGTGGGACTGAAGCTTTCTTT. This encodes CASSRGSPGGGGTEAFF.

The V gene is TRBV6-1, the J gene TRBJ2-2; possibly TRBD2 for D (6 bases). Germline-derived CDR1 and CDR2 are MNHNS and SASEGT. This CDR3 contains 14 residues. The V end was cut by 6 bases, the J end by 2 bases, with 10 bases between. For the CDR3, the DNA is TGTGCCAGCAGGGGGGGACCCAACACCGGGGAGCTGTTTTTT. Amino acid sequence: CASRGGPNTGELFF.

In this sample, this clone turned up a few times. V gene TRBV10-3 combines with J gene TRBJ1-2, with a weak D call TRBD1 (5 bases). CDR1 ENHRY and CDR2 SYGVKD come from the germline V gene. The length of the CDR3 is 13 residues. Trimming removed 2 bases at V and 6 bases at J, with 10 bases between. The CDR3 protein is CAISERGMDGYTF. CDR3 sequence (DNA): TGTGCCATCAGTGAGCGGGGGATGGATGGCTACACCTTC.

The CDR3 sequence is CASIPGGVQGIYGYTF. CDR3 nucleotide sequence: TGTGCCAGCATCCCGGGGGGTGTCCAGGGGATCTATGGCTACACCTTC. J is TRBJ1-2 and V is TRBV5-6; D may be TRBD1 (6 bases). The germline CDR1 and CDR2 sequences are SGHDT and YYEEEE. The CDR3 extends over 16 amino acids. The germline V and J ends were trimmed by 6 bases and 4 bases, with 22 bases remaining between them.

V gene TRBV6-1 combines with J gene TRBJ2-1, with 9 bases that match TRBD1. The V and J ends lost 6 bases and 7 bases, in that order; junction bases with no gene match: 7. CDR3 length equals 14 residues. CDR1 is MNHNS and CDR2 is SASEGT in the germline V gene. The CDR3 loop reads CASSGGTGINEQFF. The CDR3 nucleotides read TGTGCCAGCAGCGGGGGGACAGGGATTAATGAGCAGTTCTTC.

This chain joins TRBV28 and TRBJ2-5, with D unresolved. Germline V gene lookup returns CDR1 MDHEN and CDR2 SYDVKM. Trimming took 8 bases from V and 1 from J, leaving 8 bases between them. This CDR3 contains 12 residues. Here the CDR3 reads CASSLPQETQYF. CDR3 sequence (DNA): TGTGCCAGCTCCCTCCCCCAAGAGACCCAGTACTTC.

This clone occurred once. V is TRBV5-4 and J is TRBJ2-1, with TRBD2 matching 14 bases. Germline assignment: CDR1 SGHNT and CDR2 YYREEE (reference sequence). V trimming: 4 bases; J trimming: 4 bases; junction bases outside the gene matches: 4. The CDR3 runs to 16 residues. CDR3 in DNA: TGTGCCAGCAGCATCGGGACTAGCGGGAGTTACAATGAGCAGTTCTTC. It codes for CASSIGTSGSYNEQFF. Variable domain in full (rest from reference TRBV5-4 and TRBJ2-1): ETGVTQSPTHLIKTRGQQVTLRCSSQSGHNTVSWYQQALGQGPQFIFQYYREEENGRGNFPPRFSGLQFPNYSSELNVNALELDDSALYLCASSIGTSGSYNEQFFGPGTRLTVL.

The rearrangement joins TRBV6-1 to TRBJ2-1, with 9 positions matching TRBD1. Germline V gene data show CDR1 as MNHNS and CDR2 as SASEGT. The CDR3 covers 13 residues. The J segment lost 9 bases and the V segment lost 6 bases, leaving 6 bases of the junction unmatched. CDR3 in amino acids: CASRTDRGGEQFF. The CDR3, as DNA: TGTGCCAGCAGGACTGACAGGGGGGGTGAGCAGTTCTTC.

The rearrangement links TRBV11-2 to TRBJ1-2; D not certain. The V gene's germline CDR1 is SGHAT and CDR2 FQNNGV. The CDR3 has 13 residues. Trimming left V 1 base short and J 2 bases short, with 5 bases between. The CDR3 here is CASSLVANYGYTF. The DNA of the CDR3 is TGTGCCAGCAGCTTAGTAGCAAACTATGGCTACACCTTC.

The chain employs TRBV7-2 and TRBJ2-5; D may be TRBD2 (6 bases). The germline CDR1 and CDR2 sequences are SGHTA and FQGNSA. The CDR3 length is 18 residues. With 4 bases removed from V and 4 bases from J, the gap between germline ends came to 25 bases. CDR3 in amino acids: CASSSAPFSGVLGETQYF. The CDR3 region has the DNA TGTGCCAGCAGCTCCGCGCCGTTCTCGGGGGTCCTCGGAGAGACCCAGTACTTC.

This clone was observed a single time. This chain joins TRBV7-2 and TRBJ2-7; 7 nucleotides line up with TRBD2. This CDR3 is 14 amino acids long. Trimming cost V 6 bases and J 4 bases; bases outside gene matches: 9. Germline V gene sequence: CDR1 SGHTA, CDR2 FQGNSA. DNA for the CDR3: TGTGCCAGCAGTTCACCCGGCGGGAGTTACGAGCAGTACTTC. Translated, it gives CASSSPGGSYEQYF.

This chain connects TRBV28 to TRBJ2-6; D remains ambiguous. CDR3 length: 14 residues. Germline assignment: CDR1 MDHEN and CDR2 SYDVKM. V was pared by 6 bases and J by 4 bases, with 10 bases between. This CDR3 reads CASSTTGGANVLTF. CDR3 sequence (DNA): TGTGCCAGCAGCACGACTGGGGGGGCCAACGTCCTGACTTTC.

This chain links TRBV5-1 with TRBJ1-2; the D is unclear. CDR1 and CDR2 from the germline V gene are SGHRS and YFSETQ. The CDR3 runs 13 residues. V shed 1 base and J shed 10 bases, with 14 bases lying between them. CDR3 coding DNA: TGCGCCAGCAGCTTGAATCACGGCGGGGACTACACCTTC. Translation: CASSLNHGGDYTF.

The chain carries TRBV29-1 and TRBJ2-4; 11 bases are a match to TRBD1. Trimming at V came to 4 bases and at J to 8 bases, leaving 10 bases not matched to a gene. The CDR3 consists of 15 residues. Germline V gene data show CDR1 as SQVTM and CDR2 as ANQGSEA. CDR3 in DNA: TGCAGCGTTGCGACCGGGACAGGGGGTTGGGACATTCAGTACTTC. It translates to CSVATGTGGWDIQYF.